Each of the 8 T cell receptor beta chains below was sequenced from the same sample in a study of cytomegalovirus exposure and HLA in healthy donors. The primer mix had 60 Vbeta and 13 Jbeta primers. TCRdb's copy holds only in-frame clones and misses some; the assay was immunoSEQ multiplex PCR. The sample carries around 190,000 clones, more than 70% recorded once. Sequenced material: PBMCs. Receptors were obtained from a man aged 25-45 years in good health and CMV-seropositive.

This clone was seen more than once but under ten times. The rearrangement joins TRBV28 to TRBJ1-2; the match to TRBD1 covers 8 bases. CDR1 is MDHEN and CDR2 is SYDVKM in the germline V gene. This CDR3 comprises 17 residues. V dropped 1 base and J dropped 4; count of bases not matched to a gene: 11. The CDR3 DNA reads TGTGCCAGCAGTTTATCAGCAGGGGGCCGCCTCCTCTATGGCTACACCTTC. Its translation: CASSLSAGGRLLYGYTF.

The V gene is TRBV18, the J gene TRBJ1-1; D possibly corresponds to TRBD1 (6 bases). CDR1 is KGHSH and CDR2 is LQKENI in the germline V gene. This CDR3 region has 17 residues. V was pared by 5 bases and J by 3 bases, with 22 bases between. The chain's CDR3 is CASSSEGGGGSHTEAFF. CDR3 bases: TGTGCCAGCTCATCAGAGGGTGGGGGCGGGAGTCACACTGAAGCTTTCTTT.

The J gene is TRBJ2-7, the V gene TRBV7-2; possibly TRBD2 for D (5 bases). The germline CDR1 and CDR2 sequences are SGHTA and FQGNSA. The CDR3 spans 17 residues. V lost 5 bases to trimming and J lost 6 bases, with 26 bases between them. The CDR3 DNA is TGTGCCAGCAGCCCAGACACCGGACTCCTCCGGGTGGGCGAGCAGTACTTC. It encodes CASSPDTGLLRVGEQYF.

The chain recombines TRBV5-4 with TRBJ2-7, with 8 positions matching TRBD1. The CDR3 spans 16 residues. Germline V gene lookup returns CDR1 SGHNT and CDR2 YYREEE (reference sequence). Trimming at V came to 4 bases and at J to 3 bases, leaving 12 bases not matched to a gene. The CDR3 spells CASSPSGTGLYYEQYF. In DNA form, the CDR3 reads TGTGCCAGCAGCCCGTCCGGGACAGGTCTCTACTACGAGCAGTACTTC. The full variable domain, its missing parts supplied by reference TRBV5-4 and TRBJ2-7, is ETGVTQSPTHLIKTRGQQVTLRCSSQSGHNTVSWYQQALGQGPQFIFQYYREEENGRGNFPPRFSGLQFPNYSSELNVNALELDDSALYLCASSPSGTGLYYEQYFGPGTRLTVT.

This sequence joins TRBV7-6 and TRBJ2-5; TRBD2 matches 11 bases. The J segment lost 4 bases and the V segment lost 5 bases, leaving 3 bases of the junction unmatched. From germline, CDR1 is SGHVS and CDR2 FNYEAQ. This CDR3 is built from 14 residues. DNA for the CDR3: TGTGCCAGCAGCGCAACTAGCGGGGGAGAGACCCAGTACTTC. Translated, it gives CASSATSGGETQYF. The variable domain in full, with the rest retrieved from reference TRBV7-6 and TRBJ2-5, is GAGVSQSPRYKVTKRGQDVALRCDPISGHVSLYWYRQALGQGPEFLTYFNYEAQQDKSGLPNDRFSAERPEGSISTLTIQRTEQRDSAMYRCASSATSGGETQYFGPGTRLLVL.

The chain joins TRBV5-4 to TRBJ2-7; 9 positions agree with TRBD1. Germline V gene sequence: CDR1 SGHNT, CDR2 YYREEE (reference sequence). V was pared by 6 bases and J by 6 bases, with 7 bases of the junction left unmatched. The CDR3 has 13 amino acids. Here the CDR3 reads CASTRDRAVEQYF. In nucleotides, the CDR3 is TGTGCCAGCACCCGGGACAGGGCGGTCGAGCAGTACTTC.

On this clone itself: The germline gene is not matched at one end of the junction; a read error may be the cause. CDR3 DNA: TGTTCCAGCAGCTTCTCAAGGGTTAGGGGCGAGCAGTACTTC. Protein: CSSSFSRVRGEQYF. This chain uses TRBV7-9 with TRBJ2-7, with D tentatively TRBD1 (5 bases). Looked up from germline, CDR1 is SEHNR and CDR2 is FQNEAQ (reference sequence). The CDR3 is 14 residues long.

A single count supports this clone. Here the CDR3 reads CASSYSTGQHYEQYF. The CDR3, as DNA: TGTGCCAGCAGTTACTCGACGGGACAGCACTACGAGCAGTACTTC. This sequence joins TRBV6-5 and TRBJ2-7; 7 bases are shared with TRBD1. J lost 3 bases, V lost 0 bases, and 5 bases had no gene match. CDR1 and CDR2 (germline): MNHEY, SVGAGI. This CDR3 has 15 residues.